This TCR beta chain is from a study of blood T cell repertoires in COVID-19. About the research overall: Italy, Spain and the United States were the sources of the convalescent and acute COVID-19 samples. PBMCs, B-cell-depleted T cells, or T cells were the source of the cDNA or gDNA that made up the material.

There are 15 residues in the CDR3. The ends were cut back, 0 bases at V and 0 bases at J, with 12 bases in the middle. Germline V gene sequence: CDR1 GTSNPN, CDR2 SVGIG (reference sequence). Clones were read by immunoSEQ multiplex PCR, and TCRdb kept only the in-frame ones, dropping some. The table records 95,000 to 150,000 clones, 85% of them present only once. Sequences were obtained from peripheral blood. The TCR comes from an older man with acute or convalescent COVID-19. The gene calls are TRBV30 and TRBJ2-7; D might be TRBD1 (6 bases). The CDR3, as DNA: TGTGCCTGGAGTGTACCAGGGGTTCACTCCTACGAGCAGTACTTC. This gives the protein CAWSVPGVHSYEQYF.